The T cell receptor (beta chain) under discussion was sequenced for a study of blood T cell repertoires in COVID-19. Study summary: T cells, B-cell-depleted T cells, or PBMCs supplied cDNA or gDNA.

The protocol was immunoSEQ multiplex PCR, while the TCRdb copy is restricted to in-frame clones and leaves out a portion. The sample lists some 130,000 clones, roughly 80% occurring once. The length of the CDR3 is 16 residues. CDR1 SGHRS and CDR2 YFSETQ come from the germline V gene. Trimming took 0 bases from V and 6 from J, leaving 18 bases between them. This TCR came from a man aged 25 to 45 who had recovered from COVID-19. This chain uses TRBV5-1 with TRBJ1-2; no reliable D call. Sequencing was performed on PBMCs or T cells enriched from blood (not recorded which). CDR3 coding DNA: TGCGCCAGCAGCTTGGGCGGGTTGGGCAGGTCGGATGGCTACACCTTC. Translated, it gives CASSLGGLGRSDGYTF.